The 21 T cell receptor beta chains reported below all come from one sample, sequenced in a study of T cell responses to AZD1222 COVID-19 vaccine. The data were produced by immunoSEQ multiplex PCR, yet TCRdb's version contains in-frame clones alone and is incomplete. The sample includes some 50,000 clones, approximately 90% seen only once; the top ten take 0.9% to 1.2%. Source: peripheral blood, taken 28 days after the second AZD1222 dose. These receptors came from an adult who received the AZD1222 COVID-19 vaccine.

This CDR3 is CASSAGLAGPNEQYF. The CDR3 DNA reads TGCGCCAGCAGTGCGGGACTAGCGGGACCCAACGAGCAGTACTTC. The chain combines TRBV10-1 with TRBJ2-7; 13 bases are shared with TRBD2. From germline, CDR1 is WNHNN and CDR2 SYGVQD (reference sequence). This CDR3 has 15 amino acids. V lost 4 bases to trimming and J lost 5 bases; unmatched junction nucleotides: 5.

This chain joins TRBV24-1 and TRBJ2-2; 9 bases align to TRBD2. V lost 8 bases and J lost 3; bases outside the gene matches: 6. Germline values: CDR1 KGHDR, CDR2 SFDVKD. The CDR3 extends over 15 amino acids. The CDR3 spells CATKSSGIDTGELFF. CDR3 bases: TGTGCCACCAAATCTAGCGGGATCGACACCGGGGAGCTGTTTTTT.

The CDR3 sequence: CASSGRQGSEKLFF. The DNA for the CDR3 is TGTGCCAGCAGCGGCCGACAGGGGAGCGAAAAACTGTTTTTT. The chain couples TRBV3-1 (or the pseudogene TRBV3-2) to TRBJ1-4; 8 bases are a match to TRBD1. Per germline, CDR1 LGHDT and CDR2 YNNKEL (reference sequence). This CDR3 is 14 amino acids long. The junction had 7 bases not matched to a gene; V was cut back by 5 bases and J by 8 bases.

The rearrangement uses TRBV7-9 and TRBJ2-3; perhaps TRBD2 as D (5 bases). Germline assignment: CDR1 SEHNR and CDR2 FQNEAQ (reference sequence). With 4 bases removed from V and 4 bases from J, the gap between germline ends came to 15 bases. The CDR3 spans 15 residues. The CDR3 DNA sequence: TGTGCCAGCAGCTCCGCGGGTACGGTGGCAGATACGCAGTATTTT. Its protein product is CASSSAGTVADTQYF.

This clone was counted between two and nine times. V usage is TRBV7-3 and J usage is TRBJ2-1; D is undetermined. V was trimmed by 2 bases and J by 0 bases, leaving 8 bases between them. CDR3 length: 15 residues. Germline lookup yields CDR1 SGHTA and CDR2 FQGTGA. The CDR3 bases are TGTGCCAGCAGCTTACTCCGGAGCTCCTACAATGAGCAGTTCTTC. This sequence encodes CASSLLRSSYNEQFF.

This chain uses TRBV3-1 (or the pseudogene TRBV3-2) with TRBJ1-1, with D unresolved. Germline assignment: CDR1 LGHDT and CDR2 YNNKEL (reference sequence). The CDR3 totals 13 residues. V was trimmed by 4 bases and J by 0 bases, leaving 6 bases between them. The CDR3 bases are TGTGCCAGCAGCCTCCAGATGAACACTGAAGCTTTCTTT. Translation: CASSLQMNTEAFF.

The genes are TRBV12-3 or TRBV12-4 and TRBJ2-3; maybe TRBD2 (6 bases). The CDR3 has 11 amino acids. V lost 3 bases, J lost 10 bases, and 8 bases lay in between. This chain's CDR3 is CASSFSGAQYF. The CDR3, as DNA: TGTGCCAGCAGTTTTAGCGGAGCGCAGTATTTT.

V usage is TRBV27 and J usage is TRBJ2-2; unclear D gene. Per the germline V gene, CDR1 is MNHEY and CDR2 is SMNVEV (reference sequence). With 6 bases removed from V and 5 bases from J, the gap between germline ends came to 10 bases. This CDR3 is 13 amino acids long. The DNA for the CDR3 is TGTGCCAGCAGCGCCGCGTGGACCGGGGAGCTGTTTTTT. Residues: CASSAAWTGELFF.

Only a few counts were recorded for this clone. The chain links TRBV27 to TRBJ2-7; TRBD2 matches at 13 bases. The germline V gene has CDR1 MNHEY and CDR2 SMNVEV (reference sequence). The CDR3 covers 14 residues. V lost 5 bases, J lost 4 bases, and 2 bases stayed unmatched. The CDR3 loop reads CASSTSGRGYEQYF. In nucleotides, the CDR3 is TGTGCCAGCAGTACTAGCGGGAGGGGGTACGAGCAGTACTTC.

The chain carries TRBV6-2 or TRBV6-3 and TRBJ2-1, with 8 bases fitting TRBD2. This CDR3 has 16 residues. In germline, CDR1 is MNHEY, CDR2 SVGEGT. V trimming: 4 bases; J trimming: 4 bases; junction bases outside the gene matches: 9. CDR3 DNA sequence: TGTGCCAGCAGTTCTCCGGGACTAGTACGGTACAATGAGCAGTTCTTC. It is translated as CASSSPGLVRYNEQFF.

V gene TRBV2 combines with J gene TRBJ1-4; possibly TRBD1 for D (5 bases). Germline assignment: CDR1 SNHLY and CDR2 FYNNEI. This CDR3 is built from 12 residues. Trimming shortened V by 6 bases and J by 5 bases, and 7 bases separated the two germline ends. The CDR3 loop is CASRQENEKLFF. The CDR3, as DNA: TGTGCCAGCAGACAGGAAAATGAAAAACTGTTTTTT.

J is TRBJ1-6 and V is TRBV27, with 9 nucleotides matching TRBD1. Germline V gives CDR1 MNHEY, CDR2 SMNVEV (reference sequence). CDR3 length: 15 residues. V lost 3 bases, J lost 6 bases, and 3 bases stayed unmatched. DNA of the CDR3: TGTGCCAGCAGTTTTTTGACAGGGGGTAATTCACCCCTCCACTTT. Translating it yields CASSFLTGGNSPLHF.

The J gene is TRBJ2-5, the V gene TRBV18; TRBD1 aligns across 11 bases. The CDR3 consists of 14 residues. Germline V gives CDR1 KGHSH, CDR2 LQKENI. With 3 bases clipped from V and 4 bases from J, the junction kept 1 base outside the gene matches. The CDR3 sequence: CASSPGQGVETQYF. Written as DNA, the CDR3 is TGTGCCAGCTCACCGGGACAGGGGGTAGAGACCCAGTACTTC.

The chain combines TRBV3-1 (or the pseudogene TRBV3-2) with TRBJ2-7, with D possibly matching TRBD1 (6 bases). Trimming removed 6 bases at V and 3 bases at J, with 15 bases between. Germline values: CDR1 LGHDT, CDR2 YNNKEL (reference sequence). CDR3 length equals 14 residues. The CDR3 protein is CASRNTDRIYEQYF. CDR3 nucleotides: TGTGCCAGCAGAAACACGGACAGAATCTACGAGCAGTACTTC.

This clone was seen just once. This chain connects TRBV29-1 to TRBJ2-5; tentatively, D is TRBD1 (6 bases). The germline CDR1 and CDR2 sequences are SQVTM and ANQGSEA. This CDR3 is built from 13 residues. Trimming left V 6 bases short and J 5 bases short, with 16 bases between. CDR3 amino acids: CSVSTGSRETQYF. The CDR3 nucleotides are TGCAGCGTGTCGACAGGATCAAGGGAGACCCAGTACTTC.

This clone has more than one count but fewer than ten. The J gene is TRBJ1-1, the V gene TRBV12-3 or TRBV12-4, with D unresolved. Trimming pared 1 base from V and 4 bases from J, leaving 7 bases between. The CDR3 runs 13 residues. The CDR3 loop is CASSLGGRTEAFF. Here the CDR3 DNA reads TGTGCCAGCAGTTTAGGGGGTCGCACTGAAGCTTTCTTT.

The CDR3: CASKAWEKLFF. The CDR3, as DNA: TGTGCCAGCAAAGCCTGGGAAAAACTGTTTTTT. This rearrangement joins TRBV28 to TRBJ1-4; D unresolved. This CDR3 is built from 11 residues. V was shortened by 7 bases and J by 8 bases, with 8 bases between the two germline ends. Germline V gene sequence: CDR1 MDHEN, CDR2 SYDVKM.

The chain links TRBV6-5 to TRBJ2-7, with D maybe TRBD2 (5 bases). CDR1 MNHEY and CDR2 SVGAGI come from the germline V gene. V was trimmed by 7 bases and J by 4 bases, leaving 11 bases between them. This CDR3 is 12 amino acids long. The CDR3 loop is CASTADSYEQYF. The CDR3 nucleotides read TGTGCCAGCACTGCGGACTCTTACGAGCAGTACTTC.

This chain links TRBV5-1 with TRBJ2-3; 8 nucleotides line up with TRBD2. The germline V gene has CDR1 SGHRS and CDR2 YFSETQ. V dropped 4 bases and J dropped 1; count of bases not matched to a gene: 5. The CDR3 has 15 amino acids. The chain's CDR3 is CASSPWTSRTDTQYF. DNA for the CDR3: TGCGCCAGCAGCCCTTGGACTAGCCGCACAGATACGCAGTATTTT.

J is TRBJ1-1 and V is TRBV5-3; D unresolved. TRBV5-3 is assigned to the ORF class and has an uncertain function. The CDR3 loop spans 15 amino acids. Trimming removed 0 bases at V and 4 bases at J, with 13 bases between. In nucleotides, the CDR3 is TGTGCCAGAAGCTTGGCCGACTTTACTGGCACTGAAGCTTTCTTT. Amino acid sequence: CARSLADFTGTEAFF.

The V and J genes are TRBV2 and TRBJ2-7; 7 bases align to TRBD2. This CDR3 is built from 13 residues. V was pared by 8 bases and J by 5 bases, with 9 bases of the junction left unmatched. Germline values: CDR1 SNHLY, CDR2 FYNNEI. Written as DNA, the CDR3 is TGTGCCAGCTTGGCGGGAGAAGTGAACGAGCAGTACTTC. Translation gives CASLAGEVNEQYF. Filled out from reference TRBV2 and TRBJ2-7, the complete variable domain reads EPEVTQTPSHQVTQMGQEVILRCVPISNHLYFYWYRQILGQKVEFLVSFYNNEISEKSEIFDDQFSVERPDGSNFTLKIRSTKLEDSAMYFCASLAGEVNEQYFGPGTRLTVT.